The subject of this entry is one TCR beta chain. This clone came up once. Its antigen target is currently unknown. The input lacks base qualities; no much larger clone sits a single base away. The immunoSEQ hsTCRB assay version 4 in survey mode was used to sequence TCRbeta repertoires from genomic DNA. For TCRbeta sequencing, genomic DNA was diluted to approximately 10 ng/uL, with up to about 1 ug used per sample. Turning to the authors' computational methods: TCRbeta data analysis was done in ImmunoSeq Analyzer 3.0, and diversity was calculated on productive nucleotide rearrangements. Using the Immunarch R package, the improved Chao index served to estimate lower-bound TCR diversity and the Gini coefficient served to estimate clonality. Different nucleotide rearrangements encoding the same CDR3beta amino acid sequence were counted as distinct clonotypes. Differential abundance analysis identified TCRbeta sequences significantly enriched in antigen-responding cells relative to anti-CD3/anti-CD28-activated cells. GLIPH2 clustered TCRs by predicted peptide-MHC specificity, both within individual participants and across merged participant data sets. The table was pulled from immuneACCESS by TCRdb, which kept in-frame rearrangements only. Such tables lose some clones; where checked, under half of the loss comes from unresolved V genes, and the rest has no known cause. That table gives V, J and clone size, and the DNA gave D and trimming. The sample has tens of thousands of clones on record, 70% to 80% of them singletons. The ten largest clones represent approximately 15% of the sample.

These data originate in a study of persistence of HIV-infected CD4 T cells (dated by TCRdb to the early 2020s). Looking at the study overall: The study isolated CMV- and HIV-1 Gag-responding CD4+ T cells from ART-treated individuals to examine antigen-driven clonal expansion of HIV-1-infected cells. Suppressive ART had been received by participants for a median of around eight years. Apart from a couple of participants who underwent leukapheresis at a single time point, peripheral blood samples of up to roughly 180 mL were collected from participants at multiple time points. For the TCR cluster analysis across participants, under 10 participants were included for CMV and more than 5 participants for Gag. TCRbeta sequencing assessed the clonality of all cells in each sorted population, while proviral sequencing assessed the clonality of infected cells.

Spanning cysteine to phenylalanine, the CDR3 consists of 15 amino acids. The entry retains the CDR3 DNA only, 45 bases that are in frame from base 1. CDR1 and CDR2 were assigned from the germline V gene as SGHRS and YFSETQ. The junction carries 10 bases between V and J, which are trimmed by 1 base and 0 bases respectively. What this sample's treatment or condition label stands for: suppressive antiretroviral therapy. A pool of overlapping 15-mer peptides from HIV-1 Gag, at 0.85 to 1 ug per peptide per mL, was used to stimulate the cells. Memory CD4+ T cells that did not respond, being CD40L-negative, CD69-negative and CD45RO-high, were sorted as memory populations depleted of antigen-responding cells. HIV-1-infected adults in whom suppressive ART had been started during chronic infection were enrolled as participants. Plasma HIV-1 RNA had been undetectable (below 50 copies/mL) in participants for at least 4 years. To be included, a participant needed positive CMV serology and a CD4+ T cell count above 400 cells/uL. Before stimulation, PBMCs were isolated using density centrifugation and depleted of CD8+ T cells. Stimulation of CD8-depleted PBMCs was carried out for 15 to 20 hours with anti-CD28/CD49d costimulation, CD40-blocking antibody and enfuvirtide, to prevent new infections. Cells were sorted on a Beckman Coulter MoFlo Legacy or XDP sorter, with propidium iodide excluding dead cells. The QIAamp DNA Mini Kit was used for genomic DNA extraction from samples above one million cells, and the Quick-DNA Microprep Kit was used otherwise.

Broad study findings and their caveats: Because the TCR analyses were done in bulk, restricting them to just the rare CMV-responding cells that actually carried HIV-1 proviruses was not possible. Only a small number of individuals took part in the study, and the range of antigens tested was limited. Significantly lower TCRbeta richness was observed in CMV- and Gag-responding cells than in anti-CD3/anti-CD28-responding cells, and higher oligoclonality was observed in CMV-responding cells than in CD3/CD28-stimulated and Gag-responding cells. Enrichment of degenerate expanded CDR3beta sequences was found in antigen-responding cells, suggesting convergent selection of CD4+ responses to CMV and Gag. A correlation was observed between TCR oligoclonality and proviral oligoclonality within the same sorted populations.

The starting material was CD4+ T cells sorted from PBMCs after 18-hour stimulation, obtained from a patient who received antiretroviral therapy. Per the publication, the cell subset or site label means: CD40L-CD69- CD45RO-high memory CD4 T cells not responding to Gag peptides. The sequence was collected from an adult man with HIV who was CMV-seropositive. The V and J segments used are TRBV5-1 and TRBJ1-1, and possibly TRBD1, on 6 matching bases. The nucleotide sequence reads TGCGCCAGCAGCTTGATACAGGGTATGAACACTGAAGCTTTCTTT. The encoded protein is CASSLIQGMNTEAFF.